What follows are 14 T cell receptor beta chains derived from one specimen sequenced in a study of cytomegalovirus exposure and HLA in healthy donors. PCR employed 60 Vbeta and 13 Jbeta primers. The assay was immunoSEQ multiplex PCR, and TCRdb's table has in-frame clones only and misses some. The repertoire consists of about 81,000 clones, with around four fifths occurring once and the leading ten covering under 3%. Material for sequencing was PBMCs. Receptors originate from a man in his forties or fifties in good health and CMV-seropositive.

This clone is labeled medium-sized. The chain combines TRBV10-2 with TRBJ1-2, with TRBD1 matching 12 bases. Germline-derived CDR1 and CDR2 are WSHSY and SAAADI. The CDR3 is made up of 16 amino acids. J was trimmed by 5 bases and V by 9 bases; bases with no gene match: 13. CDR3 DNA sequence: TGCGCCAGTCTGGGGATTCCGGGACAGGGGGCGTATGGCTACACCTTC. The encoded protein is CASLGIPGQGAYGYTF.

With regard to this clone: The junction shows a germline mismatch at one end, possibly a read error. Other DNA sequences in this specimen translate into the identical CDR3. The V call is TRBV4-1, the J call TRBJ2-1; TRBD2 aligns across 8 bases. CDR1 and CDR2 (germline): MGHRA, YSYEKL. This CDR3 comprises 16 residues. CDR3 coding DNA: TGCGCCAGCAGTCAAGTGGGTCGGACTAGCAACAATGAGCAGTTCTTC. Residues: CASSQVGRTSNNEQFF.

V gene TRBV18 combines with J gene TRBJ2-2; D call uncertain. Germline V gene data show CDR1 as KGHSH and CDR2 as LQKENI. The CDR3 covers 16 residues. V lost 6 bases, J lost 5 bases, and 19 bases lay in between. CDR3 in amino acids: CASSPRPGSGTGELFF. The CDR3 coding sequence is TGTGCCAGCTCCCCTCGCCCCGGATCGGGTACCGGGGAGCTGTTTTTT.

The CDR3 region is CASRGEGGYEQYF. DNA of the CDR3: TGTGCCAGCAGGGGGGAGGGGGGCTACGAGCAGTACTTC. V usage is TRBV5-4 and J usage is TRBJ2-7; maybe TRBD2 (7 bases). The germline V gene has CDR1 SGHNT and CDR2 YYREEE (reference sequence). The CDR3 is 13 residues long. V was shortened by 5 bases and J by 3 bases, with 12 bases between the two germline ends.

This clone was picked up a small number of times. CDR3 DNA: TGTGCCAGTAAACAGGGATTGAGCACAGATACGCAGTATTTT. It is translated as CASKQGLSTDTQYF. The V call is TRBV6-5, the J call TRBJ2-3; a possible D gene is TRBD1 (6 bases). Between the trimmed V and J ends, which lost 9 bases and 0 bases, there was a span of 13 bases. This CDR3 is 14 amino acids long. The germline gives CDR1 MNHEY, CDR2 SVGAGI.

The chain couples TRBV19 to TRBJ1-1, with 7 bases fitting TRBD1. The V gene's germline CDR1 is LNHDA and CDR2 SQIVND (reference sequence). The CDR3 has 17 amino acids. Losses at the gene ends were 8 bases for V and 3 bases for J; bases not matched to a gene: 18. The CDR3 DNA reads as TGTGCCAGTTACCCCTTAAGGACGGGCACAGGGGACACTGAAGCTTTCTTT. Translating it yields CASYPLRTGTGDTEAFF.

This clone was picked up a small number of times. This chain connects TRBV5-6 to TRBJ1-2; D gene unclear. The CDR3 is made up of 11 amino acids. The V end lost 2 bases, the J end lost 3 bases, and 2 bases lay between the germline ends. The V gene's germline CDR1 is SGHDT and CDR2 YYEEEE. CDR3 bases: TGTGCCAGCAGCTTCGACTATGGCTACACCTTC. This translates into CASSFDYGYTF.

The V call is TRBV5-1, the J call TRBJ2-7; D not certain. The CDR3 has 14 residues. V was cut by 5 bases and J by 0 bases, with 12 bases left in between. Germline-derived CDR1 and CDR2 are SGHRS and YFSETQ. Here the CDR3 reads CASRVGEISYEQYF. CDR3 bases: TGCGCCAGCAGGGTGGGCGAGATCTCCTACGAGCAGTACTTC. Full variable domain (outside the CDR3, taken from reference TRBV5-1 and TRBJ2-7): KAGVTQTPRYLIKTRGQQVTLSCSPISGHRSVSWYQQTPGQGLQFLFEYFSETQRNKGNFPGRFSGRQFSNSRSEMNVSTLELGDSALYLCASRVGEISYEQYFGPGTRLTVT.

This chain uses TRBV5-8 with TRBJ2-1; 9 nucleotides line up with TRBD2. Unmatched junction bases numbered 3, after V lost 2 bases and J lost 3 bases. CDR1 and CDR2 from the germline V gene are SGHTS and YDEGEE. The CDR3 sequence is 15 residues long. Here the CDR3 reads CASSLPTSGYNEQFF. CDR3 coding DNA: TGTGCCAGCAGCTTACCGACTAGCGGCTACAATGAGCAGTTCTTC.

This clone was recorded a few times. The chain combines TRBV7-2 with TRBJ1-5; possible D gene TRBD1, 6 bases. This CDR3 spans 17 amino acids. Trimming stripped 3 bases from V and 0 bases from J, with 15 bases between. Germline V gives CDR1 SGHTA, CDR2 FQGNSA. The CDR3 protein is CASSLTGTLYSNQPQHF. The CDR3 DNA reads as TGTGCCAGCAGCTTGACCGGGACACTTTATAGCAATCAGCCCCAGCATTTT.

The sample holds one count of this clone. The chain combines TRBV9 with TRBJ2-1; maybe TRBD2 (6 bases). Germline CDR1 and CDR2: SGDLS and YYNGEE. Trimming removed 3 bases at V and 7 bases at J, with 17 bases between. The CDR3 runs 15 residues. CDR3 nucleotides: TGTGCCAGCAGCGACGACTGGGGAGGTGGTAATGAGCAGTTCTTC. It specifies CASSDDWGGGNEQFF.

In regard to this clone: The conserved closing phenylalanine or tryptophan is absent in this CDR3, likely reflecting a read error. This sequence joins TRBV19 and TRBJ1-2, with 9 bases identical to TRBD1. CDR3 length: 14 residues. V lost 10 bases and J lost 8; bases outside the gene matches: 14. CDR1 is LNHDA and CDR2 is SQIVND in the germline V gene (reference sequence). The DNA of the CDR3 is TGTGCCATCTCCACCGGGACAGGGTTGCTCGGCTACACCCTC. The encoded protein is CAISTGTGLLGYTL.

The V gene is TRBV9, the J gene TRBJ2-1, with a possible D match to TRBD2 (6 bases). CDR3 length: 18 amino acids. Trimming left V 3 bases short and J 3 bases short, with 22 bases between. Germline V CDR1 and CDR2: SGDLS, YYNGEE. CDR3 bases: TGTGCCAGCAGCGCCGGGTTTTTAGCGGAGGCTCTCTACAATGAGCAGTTCTTC. Its translation is CASSAGFLAEALYNEQFF. The full variable domain, with the rest looked up from reference TRBV9 and TRBJ2-1, is DSGVTQTPKHLITATGQRVTLRCSPRSGDLSVYWYQQSLDQGLQFLIQYYNGEERAKGNILERFSAQQFPDLHSELNLSSLELGDSALYFCASSAGFLAEALYNEQFFGPGTRLTVL.

This chain's CDR3 is CAWSGDRVDLRYTF. CDR3 bases: TGTGCCTGGAGTGGAGACAGGGTGGATCTCCGATACACCTTC. The chain links TRBV30 to TRBJ1-2, with TRBD1 matching 7 bases. Germline V CDR1 and CDR2: GTSNPN, SVGIG (reference sequence). The CDR3 length is 14 residues. V dropped 1 base and J dropped 11; count of bases not matched to a gene: 13.